The 32 T cell receptor beta chains in this list originate from one sample, sequenced in a study of blood T cell repertoires in COVID-19. Only in-frame clones appear in the TCRdb table, and some are missing; sequencing was by immunoSEQ multiplex PCR. The table lists a few hundred thousand clones, roughly 85% of them singletons. Material: PBMCs or T cells enriched from blood (not recorded which). The receptors were sampled from a woman in her thirties or forties with acute COVID-19.

The chain is built from TRBV18 and TRBJ1-1; D gene uncertain. Per the germline V gene, CDR1 is KGHSH and CDR2 is LQKENI. This CDR3 region has 13 residues. The V and J ends lost 1 base and 8 bases respectively, with 11 bases between them. This CDR3 reads CASSPLPEQEAFF. The CDR3 DNA reads as TGTGCCAGCTCACCACTTCCGGAGCAAGAAGCTTTCTTT. Based on the CDR3 plus reference TRBV18 and TRBJ1-1, the full variable domain is NAGVMQNPRHLVRRRGQEARLRCSPMKGHSHVYWYRQLPEEGLKFMVYLQKENIIDESGMPKERFSAEFPKEGPSILRIQQVVRGDSAAYFCASSPLPEQEAFFGQGTRLTVV.

The chain has TRBV4-2 and TRBJ1-5, with 10 bases identical to TRBD1. This CDR3 has 20 residues. V shed 0 bases and J 0 bases; nucleotides not matched to a gene: 11. CDR1 and CDR2 (germline): LGHNA, YNFKEQ. CDR3 amino acids: CASSQEEAGTGVYSNQPQHF. The CDR3 DNA reads as TGTGCCAGCAGCCAAGAAGAGGCCGGGACAGGGGTTTATAGCAATCAGCCCCAGCATTTT.

The chain has TRBV20-1 and TRBJ1-1, with TRBD1 matching 7 bases. V was clipped by 3 bases and J by 5 bases; unmatched bases: 9. Looked up from germline, CDR1 is DFQATT and CDR2 is SNEGSKA (reference sequence). The CDR3 is made up of 14 amino acids. The DNA for the CDR3 is TGCAGTGCTAGTTTGCGACAGGGAGCGACTGAAGCTTTCTTT. Amino acid sequence: CSASLRQGATEAFF.

This chain connects TRBV5-1 to TRBJ2-2; 10 bases agree with TRBD2. The V gene's germline CDR1 is SGHRS and CDR2 YFSETQ. V was pared by 1 base and J by 1 base, with 7 bases of the junction left unmatched. This CDR3 region has 18 residues. The CDR3 coding sequence is TGCGCCAGCAGCTTGTTGGGGACTAGCGTTAAGAACACCGGGGAGCTGTTTTTT. Residues: CASSLLGTSVKNTGELFF.

The rearrangement links TRBV28 to TRBJ1-2, with TRBD1 identical over 7 bases. V was pared by 3 bases and J by 4 bases, with 5 bases of the junction left unmatched. CDR1 is MDHEN and CDR2 is SYDVKM in the germline V gene. This CDR3 has 14 residues. In DNA, the CDR3 is TGTGCCAGCAGTTTGACAGGGCCAGGCTATGGCTACACCTTC. This gives the protein CASSLTGPGYGYTF.

The gene calls are TRBV19 and TRBJ1-2; 9 positions match TRBD1. V shed 7 bases and J 3 bases; nucleotides not matched to a gene: 6. From germline, CDR1 is LNHDA and CDR2 SQIVND (reference sequence). The CDR3 sequence is 14 residues long. CDR3 bases: TGTGCCAGTAAGGAGACAGGGGGACACTATGGCTACACCTTC. Translation gives CASKETGGHYGYTF.

The chain carries TRBV19 and TRBJ1-6, with a tentative D call TRBD1 (6 bases). Trimming cost V 5 bases and J 6 bases, with 17 bases left between them. The CDR3 is 16 residues long. CDR1 is LNHDA and CDR2 is SQIVND in the germline V gene (reference sequence). DNA for the CDR3: TGTGCCAGTAGTTCGACAGGCAAAGAGGCTAATTCACCCCTCCACTTT. Residues: CASSSTGKEANSPLHF.

The chain recombines TRBV7-2 with TRBJ1-5, with a tentative D call TRBD1 (5 bases). The CDR3 length is 14 residues. V shed 3 bases and J shed 0 bases, with 6 bases lying between them. Germline assignment: CDR1 SGHTA and CDR2 FQGNSA. CDR3 sequence reads: CASSFRVSNQPQHF. In nucleotides, the CDR3 is TGTGCCAGCAGCTTCAGGGTTAGCAATCAGCCCCAGCATTTT. Looking up the rest from reference TRBV7-2 and TRBJ1-5 gives the full variable domain: GAGVSQSPSNKVTEKGKDVELRCDPISGHTALYWYRQSLGQGLEFLIYFQGNSAPDKSGLPSDRFSAERTGGSVSTLTIQRTQQEDSAVYLCASSFRVSNQPQHFGDGTRLSIL.

This rearrangement joins TRBV19 to TRBJ2-3; D possibly corresponds to TRBD1 (6 bases). Germline V gives CDR1 LNHDA, CDR2 SQIVND (reference sequence). V shed 5 bases and J shed 7 bases, with 13 bases lying between them. This CDR3 spans 13 amino acids. The CDR3 nucleotides read TGTGCCAGTAGTTCGACAGGCGCTTATACGCAGTATTTT. This sequence encodes CASSSTGAYTQYF.

On this clone: At the DNA level, this CDR3 is encoded by other sequences in the same sample as well. In DNA form, the CDR3 reads TGTGCCAGCAGTCTGGGACAGAACTATGGCTACACCTTC. Amino acids: CASSLGQNYGYTF. The V and J genes are TRBV7-9 and TRBJ1-2; 7 positions agree with TRBD1. Looked up from germline, CDR1 is SEHNR and CDR2 is FQNEAQ (reference sequence). V dropped 6 bases and J dropped 2; count of bases not matched to a gene: 3. CDR3 length: 13 amino acids.

This clone was counted once. The V call is TRBV23-1, the J call TRBJ1-5, with D possibly TRBD1 on 5 matching bases. TRBV23-1 is an ORF, and what it does is uncertain. The CDR3 contains 17 residues. V was pared by 0 bases and J by 2 bases, with 14 bases between. The CDR3 loop reads CASSQSEGPWGNQPQHF. In nucleotides, the CDR3 is TGCGCCAGCAGTCAATCGGAGGGGCCATGGGGCAATCAGCCCCAGCATTTT.

This chain connects TRBV27 to TRBJ1-1; D remains unclear. Germline V CDR1 and CDR2: MNHEY, SMNVEV (reference sequence). The V and J ends lost 5 bases and 3 bases respectively, with 10 bases between them. This CDR3 contains 13 residues. The chain's CDR3 is CASSHLKHTEAFF. CDR3 coding DNA: TGTGCCAGCAGTCACCTAAAGCACACTGAAGCTTTCTTT.

The V and J genes are TRBV5-5 and TRBJ1-2; D gene ambiguous. The ends were cut back, 4 bases at V and 7 bases at J, with 14 bases in the middle. The germline V gene encodes CDR1 SGHKS and CDR2 YYEKEE (reference sequence). The CDR3 is 13 amino acids. The CDR3 loop is CASSINPQFGYTF. The CDR3 DNA reads TGTGCCAGCAGCATAAACCCACAGTTTGGCTACACCTTC.

The chain uses TRBV24-1 and TRBJ2-1; 8 nucleotides agree with TRBD2. Germline CDR1 reads KGHDR; CDR2 reads SFDVKD. The CDR3 covers 15 residues. V was pared by 7 bases and J by 5 bases, with 9 bases of the junction left unmatched. For the CDR3, the DNA is TGTGCCACCAGCTCACCGGGACTAGTAAACAATGAGCAGTTCTTC. Translation gives CATSSPGLVNNEQFF.

V gene TRBV27 combines with J gene TRBJ1-5; D gene ambiguous. The CDR3 covers 18 residues. Trimming removed 5 bases from V and 4 bases from J, with 24 bases in between. CDR1 MNHEY and CDR2 SMNVEV come from the germline V gene (reference sequence). The CDR3 nucleotides are TGTGCCAGCAGTCCCCACCTAGCCCACGGGTCGGGAAATCAGCCCCAGCATTTT. It translates to CASSPHLAHGSGNQPQHF.

J is TRBJ1-2 and V is TRBV10-1; tentative D call: TRBD1 (6 bases). CDR1 and CDR2 from the germline V gene are WNHNN and SYGVQD (reference sequence). V was trimmed by 9 bases and J by 0 bases, leaving 20 bases between them. The CDR3 runs to 16 residues. In DNA form, the CDR3 reads TGCGCCAGAAAAAAGGACAGAATGATTACTAACTATGGCTACACCTTC. Translated: CARKKDRMITNYGYTF.

This sequence joins TRBV3-1 (or the pseudogene TRBV3-2) and TRBJ2-5; 7 bases agree with TRBD2. Germline V gene lookup returns CDR1 LGHDT and CDR2 YNNKEL (reference sequence). With 0 bases clipped from V and 5 bases from J, the junction kept 9 bases outside the gene matches. The CDR3 is 16 residues long. As DNA, the CDR3 is TGTGCCAGCAGCCAAGATGGGACGGGAGGCTGGGAGACCCAGTACTTC. Translated, it gives CASSQDGTGGWETQYF.

The chain recombines TRBV7-8 with TRBJ1-3; D gene unclear. Germline CDR1 SGHVS, CDR2 FQNEAQ. The V end lost 2 bases, the J end lost 2 bases, and 13 bases lay between the germline ends. There are 16 residues in the CDR3. CDR3 loop: CASSLNPDIAGNTIYF. The CDR3 bases are TGTGCCAGCAGCTTAAACCCCGACATAGCTGGAAACACCATATATTTT.

The chain has TRBV5-1 and TRBJ1-2; 7 bases line up with TRBD1. The junction had 10 bases not matched to a gene; V was cut back by 4 bases and J by 4 bases. Germline V gene lookup returns CDR1 SGHRS and CDR2 YFSETQ. The CDR3 has 15 residues. The CDR3 region has the DNA TGCGCCAGCAGCCCCCGACAGGGCGTGGGCTATGGCTACACCTTC. Protein: CASSPRQGVGYGYTF.

V gene TRBV14 combines with J gene TRBJ1-6; D remains ambiguous. Germline V gene lookup returns CDR1 SGHDN and CDR2 FVKESK. The length of the CDR3 is 14 residues. Deletions cut 1 base from V and 9 bases from J, with 10 bases between. CDR3 region: CASSQGAFSSPLHF. The CDR3 coding sequence is TGTGCCAGCAGCCAAGGGGCTTTTAGTTCACCCCTCCACTTT.

This clone was seen only a few times. The chain carries TRBV7-9 and TRBJ2-7; D possibly corresponds to TRBD1 (5 bases). Trimming cost V 1 base and J 3 bases, with 10 bases left between them. Germline CDR1 and CDR2: SEHNR and FQNEAQ (reference sequence). There are 14 residues in the CDR3. In nucleotides, the CDR3 is TGTGCCAGCAGCTTAGGCAGGGTTAACTACGAGCAGTACTTC. Translating gives CASSLGRVNYEQYF.

Here the CDR3 DNA reads TGTGCCAGCCCAACGACGACAGCCCTCAATCAGCCCCAGCATTTT. As protein: CASPTTTALNQPQHF. The V and J genes are TRBV21-1 and TRBJ1-5; TRBD1 is the table's D call, not checked against the DNA. TRBV21-1 is marked as a pseudogene. The CDR3 totals 15 residues.

The chain links TRBV9 to TRBJ2-1; TRBD2 matches at 10 bases. The CDR3 covers 17 residues. Germline values: CDR1 SGDLS, CDR2 YYNGEE. The trim removed 4 bases at V and 9 bases at J, leaving 16 bases unmatched. CDR3 amino acids: CASSPRWTSGGRGEQFF. The CDR3 DNA follows: TGTGCCAGCAGCCCCAGATGGACTAGCGGAGGGAGGGGTGAGCAGTTCTTC.

The genes are TRBV2 and TRBJ2-1; D gene uncertain. The CDR3 consists of 12 residues. Trimming stripped 1 base from V and 11 bases from J, with 9 bases between. Per the germline V gene, CDR1 is SNHLY and CDR2 is FYNNEI. The CDR3: CASSEGAQKQFF. CDR3 nucleotide sequence: TGTGCCAGCAGTGAAGGGGCCCAGAAGCAGTTCTTC.

Here the CDR3 DNA reads TGTGCCAGCAGCTTAGTCCCCGGCGGGAGGGCTGGCGGGGAGCTGTTTTTT. Its protein is CASSLVPGGRAGGELFF. V usage is TRBV7-3 and J usage is TRBJ2-2, with 9 bases that match TRBD2. This CDR3 contains 17 residues. In germline, CDR1 is SGHTA, CDR2 FQGTGA. V shed 2 bases and J 7 bases; nucleotides not matched to a gene: 11.

This chain joins TRBV6-5 and TRBJ1-1, with D unclear. The CDR3 is 11 residues long. Germline assignment: CDR1 MNHEY and CDR2 SVGAGI. With 8 bases removed from V and 4 bases from J, the gap between germline ends came to 8 bases. The CDR3 DNA reads as TGTGCCAGCTTACTCTTCACTGAAGCTTTCTTT. Encoded protein: CASLLFTEAFF.

This clone showed up just once. This chain links TRBV19 with TRBJ2-1; D is uncertain. V was clipped by 7 bases and J by 4 bases, with 14 bases between them. Germline CDR1 is LNHDA and CDR2 is SQIVND (reference sequence). The CDR3 consists of 14 residues. CDR3 DNA: TGTGCCAGTAAAGTGAGTCCGATATACAATGAGCAGTTCTTC. It encodes CASKVSPIYNEQFF.

The chain links TRBV24-1 to TRBJ2-1, with 9 nucleotides matching TRBD2. The germline gives CDR1 KGHDR, CDR2 SFDVKD. The CDR3 contains 13 residues. The ends lost 2 bases at V and 11 bases at J; junction bases unmatched: 3. The CDR3, as DNA: TGTGCCACCAGTGATTGGACTAGCGCTAAGCAGTTCTTC. Translated: CATSDWTSAKQFF.

The V call is TRBV5-5, the J call TRBJ1-6, with unresolved D. In germline, CDR1 is SGHKS, CDR2 YYEKEE (reference sequence). V was trimmed by 4 bases and J by 0 bases, leaving 14 bases between them. The CDR3 runs 17 residues. In nucleotides, the CDR3 is TGTGCCAGCAGCCTCGAGGGCACCAGCTCCTATAATTCACCCCTCCACTTT. This sequence encodes CASSLEGTSSYNSPLHF.

The rearrangement links TRBV12-3 or TRBV12-4 to TRBJ1-5; D not resolved. The CDR3 extends over 13 amino acids. V lost 2 bases and J lost 6, with 8 bases in between. CDR3 amino acids: CASSLQDTQPQHF. CDR3 nucleotide sequence: TGTGCCAGCAGTTTACAGGATACTCAGCCCCAGCATTTT.

The sample holds one count of this clone. The genes are TRBV9 and TRBJ1-3, with D possibly being TRBD1 (5 bases). Germline V gene data show CDR1 as SGDLS and CDR2 as YYNGEE. The CDR3 is 15 amino acids. Between the trimmed V and J ends, which lost 0 bases and 2 bases, there was a span of 9 bases. The CDR3 reads CASSVDGRAGNTIYF. The CDR3 nucleotides are TGTGCCAGCAGCGTAGACGGCAGGGCTGGAAACACCATATATTTT.

In DNA, the CDR3 is TGTGCCAGCAGCAACCAGGGGACCCCTAATGAAAAACTGTTTTTT. Its protein is CASSNQGTPNEKLFF. The gene calls are TRBV2 and TRBJ1-4; weak D call: TRBD1 (6 bases). This CDR3 is built from 15 residues. Trimming took off 6 bases at V and 3 bases at J, with 14 bases between the two ends. CDR1 is SNHLY, CDR2 FYNNEI, per germline.